These 19 T cell receptor beta chains came from one sample sequenced in a study of blood T cell repertoires in COVID-19. Method: immunoSEQ multiplex PCR; TCRdb's copy keeps in-frame clones and lacks some. The profile shows 70,000 to 90,000 clones, approximately 84% of them singletons. Sequenced: peripheral blood. These receptors were obtained from a human donor in a cohort sampled during active COVID-19.

The chain is built from TRBV6-5 and TRBJ2-4, with 8 bases aligning to TRBD2. The CDR3 extends over 15 amino acids. CDR1 is MNHEY and CDR2 is SVGAGI in the germline V gene. V shed 4 bases and J 3 bases; nucleotides not matched to a gene: 5. This CDR3 is CASSSAAGGKNIQYF. In DNA, the CDR3 is TGTGCCAGCAGTTCCGCCGCGGGGGGCAAAAACATTCAGTACTTC.

The chain combines TRBV7-9 with TRBJ2-1; 8 bases line up with TRBD1. This CDR3 contains 13 residues. J was trimmed by 5 bases and V by 6 bases; bases with no gene match: 3. Germline lookup yields CDR1 SEHNR and CDR2 FQNEAQ (reference sequence). Written as DNA, the CDR3 is TGTGCCAGCAGGATGACAGGGGACAATGAGCAGTTCTTC. Translated: CASRMTGDNEQFF.

The chain combines TRBV27 with TRBJ1-2, with 7 bases identical to TRBD1. V lost 8 bases and J lost 2; bases outside the gene matches: 8. CDR1 is MNHEY and CDR2 is SMNVEV in the germline V gene (reference sequence). The CDR3 length is 14 residues. The CDR3 DNA follows: TGTGCCAGCCGAAGGGACAGTCCAAACTATGGCTACACCTTC. This sequence encodes CASRRDSPNYGYTF.

V gene TRBV10-3 combines with J gene TRBJ2-3, with 8 bases matching TRBD2. CDR1 is ENHRY and CDR2 is SYGVKD in the germline V gene. Trimming took 6 bases from V and 3 from J; bases not matched to a gene: 11. The CDR3 covers 16 residues. CDR3 sequence reads: CAIRPDSGDKTDTQYF. The CDR3, as DNA: TGTGCCATCAGACCCGATAGCGGGGATAAGACAGATACGCAGTATTTT.

This chain connects TRBV7-9 to TRBJ2-2; TRBD2 aligns across 10 bases. CDR1 is SEHNR, CDR2 FQNEAQ, per germline (reference sequence). With 4 bases clipped from V and 5 bases from J, the junction kept 7 bases outside the gene matches. The CDR3 sequence is 16 residues long. CDR3 sequence (DNA): TGTGCCAGCAGCTACCTTAGCGGGGGGAAAACCGGGGAGCTGTTTTTT. It yields the protein CASSYLSGGKTGELFF.

V and J are TRBV4-1 and TRBJ1-4; weak D call: TRBD1 (5 bases). The CDR3 runs to 16 residues. Trimming stripped 4 bases from V and 2 bases from J, with 14 bases between. Per the germline V gene, CDR1 is MGHRA and CDR2 is YSYEKL. DNA for the CDR3: TGCGCCAGCAGCCGCACCGGGGGAGGGACTAATGAAAAACTGTTTTTT. It is translated as CASSRTGGGTNEKLFF.

V gene TRBV5-1 combines with J gene TRBJ2-5; 7 bases agree with TRBD2. V dropped 2 bases and J dropped 1; count of bases not matched to a gene: 2. Looked up from germline, CDR1 is SGHRS and CDR2 is YFSETQ. The CDR3 loop spans 14 amino acids. CDR3 coding DNA: TGCGCCAGCAGCTTCGGGGGGAGCCAAGAGACCCAGTACTTC. As protein: CASSFGGSQETQYF.

The table lists this clone with a count of one. The chain uses TRBV24-1 and TRBJ2-5; the D gene is possibly TRBD2 (6 bases). Germline V lookup: CDR1 KGHDR, CDR2 SFDVKD. The V end was cut by 5 bases, the J end by 1 base, with 10 bases between. The CDR3 totals 14 residues. CDR3 residues: CATSAGGSQETQYF. In DNA form, the CDR3 reads TGTGCCACCAGTGCTGGAGGGTCCCAAGAGACCCAGTACTTC.

The chain links TRBV5-1 to TRBJ1-6; a weak D match, TRBD1 (6 bases). Germline CDR1 SGHRS, CDR2 YFSETQ. The CDR3 extends over 17 amino acids. V lost 4 bases and J lost 3, with 17 bases in between. CDR3 loop: CASSQELQGLYNSPLHF. CDR3 sequence (DNA): TGCGCCAGCAGCCAAGAACTACAGGGTCTCTATAATTCACCCCTCCACTTT. Full variable domain (missing parts from reference TRBV5-1 and TRBJ1-6): KAGVTQTPRYLIKTRGQQVTLSCSPISGHRSVSWYQQTPGQGLQFLFEYFSETQRNKGNFPGRFSGRQFSNSRSEMNVSTLELGDSALYLCASSQELQGLYNSPLHFGNGTRLTVT.

The J gene is TRBJ2-1, the V gene TRBV18; D perhaps matches TRBD1 (5 bases). This CDR3 contains 15 residues. The V end was cut by 5 bases, the J end by 5 bases, with 16 bases between. Germline CDR1 and CDR2: KGHSH and LQKENI. The CDR3 DNA is TGTGCCAGCTCATCCGCAGGGAATATGCACAATGAGCAGTTCTTC. It encodes CASSSAGNMHNEQFF.

The rearrangement uses TRBV2 and TRBJ2-1; weak D call: TRBD1 (6 bases). CDR3 size: 12 residues. Trimming took off 7 bases at V and 9 bases at J, with 13 bases between the two ends. Germline-derived CDR1 and CDR2 are SNHLY and FYNNEI. CDR3: CASNVDRGEQFF. The CDR3 region has the DNA TGTGCCAGCAACGTGGACAGAGGTGAGCAGTTCTTC.

The J gene is TRBJ1-5, the V gene TRBV6-5, with 7 bases that match TRBD1. The J segment lost 13 bases and the V segment lost 4 bases, leaving 10 bases of the junction unmatched. Germline-derived CDR1 and CDR2 are MNHEY and SVGAGI. CDR3 length: 13 residues. The CDR3 nucleotides read TGTGCCAGCAGTTTCTCTTCCGGGACAGAGCAGCATTTT. Protein product: CASSFSSGTEQHF.

The chain uses TRBV19 and TRBJ1-6, with 10 bases that match TRBD1. This CDR3 has 15 residues. Germline V gene lookup returns CDR1 LNHDA and CDR2 SQIVND (reference sequence). The trim removed 5 bases at V and 8 bases at J, leaving 6 bases unmatched. The CDR3 nucleotides read TGTGCCAGTAGTGGGACCGGGACAGGGGATTCACCCCTCCACTTT. Its translation is CASSGTGTGDSPLHF.

The chain couples TRBV21-1 to TRBJ2-2; the table gives TRBD2 as D, unverified against the DNA. TRBV21-1 is a known pseudogene. The CDR3 is made up of 15 amino acids. In DNA, the CDR3 is TGTGCCAGCAGCAAAGGTCCCGGGGTACACGGGGAGCTGTTTTTT. Its translation is CASSKGPGVHGELFF.

V gene TRBV4-1 combines with J gene TRBJ1-6, with 7 positions matching TRBD1. Germline assignment: CDR1 MGHRA and CDR2 YSYEKL. The ends lost 0 bases at V and 9 bases at J; junction bases unmatched: 5. This CDR3 has 15 amino acids. CDR3 sequence: CASSQEPGGLSPLHF. CDR3 DNA: TGCGCCAGCAGCCAAGAACCAGGGGGTCTTTCACCCCTCCACTTT.

V and J are TRBV24-1 and TRBJ2-5; 7 bases agree with TRBD2. CDR3 length equals 13 residues. Trimming cost V 4 bases and J 5 bases; bases outside gene matches: 3. Germline CDR1 and CDR2: KGHDR and SFDVKD. CDR3 region: CATSDGGGETQYF. Here the CDR3 DNA reads TGTGCCACCAGTGACGGGGGAGGGGAGACCCAGTACTTC.

The chain recombines TRBV6-5 with TRBJ2-7; possibly TRBD1 for D (6 bases). Germline V lookup: CDR1 MNHEY, CDR2 SVGAGI. The CDR3 sequence is 15 residues long. Trimming took off 5 bases at V and 5 bases at J, with 19 bases between the two ends. CDR3 DNA: TGTGCCAGCAGTCCACCCACGACAGGTCGCGACGAGCAGTACTTC. It encodes CASSPPTTGRDEQYF.

The chain joins TRBV11-2 to TRBJ2-1; 10 bases are shared with TRBD1. The CDR3 runs to 14 residues. The V segment lost 5 bases and the J segment 10 bases; nucleotides outside the gene matches: 8. The V gene's germline CDR1 is SGHAT and CDR2 FQNNGV. CDR3 in DNA: TGTGCCAGCAGCCGGGACAGGGGACGTGGGGAGCAGTTCTTC. Translation gives CASSRDRGRGEQFF. Supplemented by reference TRBV11-2 and TRBJ2-1, the full variable domain reads EAGVAQSPRYKIIEKRQSVAFWCNPISGHATLYWYQQILGQGPKLLIQFQNNGVVDDSQLPKDRFSAERLKGVDSTLKIQPAKLEDSAVYLCASSRDRGRGEQFFGPGTRLTVL.

The genes are TRBV7-2 and TRBJ1-2; TRBD1 aligns across 8 bases. The germline CDR1 and CDR2 sequences are SGHTA and FQGNSA. There are 14 residues in the CDR3. V shed 7 bases and J 8 bases; nucleotides not matched to a gene: 12. Here the CDR3 DNA reads TGTGCCAGCACCCGGGGGCAGGGGGCGAGGGGCTACACCTTC. Translating gives CASTRGQGARGYTF.